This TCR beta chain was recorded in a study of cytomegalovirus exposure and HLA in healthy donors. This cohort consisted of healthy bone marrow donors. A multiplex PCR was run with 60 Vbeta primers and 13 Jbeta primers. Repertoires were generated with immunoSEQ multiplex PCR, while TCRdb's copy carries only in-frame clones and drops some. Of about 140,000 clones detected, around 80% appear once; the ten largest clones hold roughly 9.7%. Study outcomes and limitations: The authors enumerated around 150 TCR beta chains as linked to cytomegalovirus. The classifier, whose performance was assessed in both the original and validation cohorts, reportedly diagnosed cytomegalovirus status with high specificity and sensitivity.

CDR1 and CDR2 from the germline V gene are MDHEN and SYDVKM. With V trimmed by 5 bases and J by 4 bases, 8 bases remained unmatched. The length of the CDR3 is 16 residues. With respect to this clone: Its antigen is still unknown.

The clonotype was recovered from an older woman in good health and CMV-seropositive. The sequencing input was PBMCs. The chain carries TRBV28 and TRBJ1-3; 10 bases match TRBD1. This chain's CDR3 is CASSPRQGAQGNTIYF. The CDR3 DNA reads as TGTGCCAGCAGTCCAAGACAGGGGGCGCAAGGAAACACCATATATTTT.